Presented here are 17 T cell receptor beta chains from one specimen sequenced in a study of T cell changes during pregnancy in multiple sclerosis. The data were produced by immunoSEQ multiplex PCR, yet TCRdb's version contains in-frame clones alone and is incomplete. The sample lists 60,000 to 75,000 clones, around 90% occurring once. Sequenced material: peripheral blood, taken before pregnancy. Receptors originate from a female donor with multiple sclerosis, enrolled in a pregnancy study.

CDR3 DNA sequence: TGTGCCAGCAGTTTCGATAACCCTCCCGTTGCGTCTGGAAACACCATATATTTT. This translates into CASSFDNPPVASGNTIYF. The chain is built from TRBV27 and TRBJ1-3, with no clear D. This CDR3 is 18 amino acids long. Germline CDR1 is MNHEY and CDR2 is SMNVEV (reference sequence). Trimming cost V 3 bases and J 1 base, with 19 bases left between them.

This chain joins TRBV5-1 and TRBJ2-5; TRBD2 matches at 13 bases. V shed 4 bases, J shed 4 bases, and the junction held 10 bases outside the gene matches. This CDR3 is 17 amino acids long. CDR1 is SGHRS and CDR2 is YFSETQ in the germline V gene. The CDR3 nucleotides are TGCGCCAGCAGCCTCGGACTAGCGGGGGCCCCTGGAGAGACCCAGTACTTC. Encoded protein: CASSLGLAGAPGETQYF.

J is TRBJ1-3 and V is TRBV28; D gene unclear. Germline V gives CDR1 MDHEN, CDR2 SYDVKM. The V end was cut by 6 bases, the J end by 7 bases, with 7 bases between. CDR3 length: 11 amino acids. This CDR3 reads CASSSRNTIYF. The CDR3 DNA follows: TGTGCCAGCAGCTCCCGGAACACCATATATTTT.

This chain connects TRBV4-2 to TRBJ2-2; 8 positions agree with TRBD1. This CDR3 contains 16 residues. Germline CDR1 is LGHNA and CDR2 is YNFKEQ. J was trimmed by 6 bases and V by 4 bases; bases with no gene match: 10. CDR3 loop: CASSRNPTGEAGELFF. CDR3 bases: TGTGCCAGCAGCCGCAACCCGACAGGGGAAGCCGGGGAGCTGTTTTTT.

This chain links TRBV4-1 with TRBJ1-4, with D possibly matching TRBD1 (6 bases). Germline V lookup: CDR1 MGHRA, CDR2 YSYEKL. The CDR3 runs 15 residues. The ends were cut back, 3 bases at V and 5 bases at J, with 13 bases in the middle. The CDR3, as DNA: TGCGCCAGCAGCCAGATGACAGGCCCCAATGAAAAACTGTTTTTT. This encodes CASSQMTGPNEKLFF.

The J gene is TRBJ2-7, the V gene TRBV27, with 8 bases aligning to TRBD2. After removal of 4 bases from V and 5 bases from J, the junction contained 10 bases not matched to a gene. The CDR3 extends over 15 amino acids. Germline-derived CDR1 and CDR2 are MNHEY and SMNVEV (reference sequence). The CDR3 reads CASSSGGRGVDEQYF. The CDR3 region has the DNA TGTGCCAGCAGTTCTGGGGGGCGGGGGGTAGACGAGCAGTACTTC.

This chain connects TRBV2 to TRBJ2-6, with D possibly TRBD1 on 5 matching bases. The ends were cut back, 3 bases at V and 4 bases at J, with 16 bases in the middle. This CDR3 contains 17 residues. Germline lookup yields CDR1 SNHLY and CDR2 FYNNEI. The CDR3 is CASSEILPGSGANVLTF. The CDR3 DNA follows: TGTGCCAGCAGTGAGATTCTCCCAGGGTCCGGGGCCAACGTCCTGACTTTC.

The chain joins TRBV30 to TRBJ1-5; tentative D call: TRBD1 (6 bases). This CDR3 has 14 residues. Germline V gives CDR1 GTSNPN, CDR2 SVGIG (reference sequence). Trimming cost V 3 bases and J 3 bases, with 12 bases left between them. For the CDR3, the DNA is TGTGCCTGGAGCTCCGGGACAATCAATCAGCCCCAGCATTTT. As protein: CAWSSGTINQPQHF.

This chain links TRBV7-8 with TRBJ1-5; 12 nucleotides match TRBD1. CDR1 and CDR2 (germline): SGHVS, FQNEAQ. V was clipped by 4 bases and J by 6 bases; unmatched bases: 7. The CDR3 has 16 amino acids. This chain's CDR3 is CASSSKGQGAGQPQHF. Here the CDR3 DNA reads TGTGCCAGCAGCTCAAAGGGACAGGGGGCCGGTCAGCCCCAGCATTTT.

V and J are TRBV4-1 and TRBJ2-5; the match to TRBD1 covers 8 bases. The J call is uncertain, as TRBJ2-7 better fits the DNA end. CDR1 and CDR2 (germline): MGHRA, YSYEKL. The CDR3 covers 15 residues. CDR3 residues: CASSRTPGGANEQYF. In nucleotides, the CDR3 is TGCGCCAGCAGCCGTACTCCAGGGGGCGCGAACGAGCAGTACTTC.

For the CDR3, the DNA is TGTGCCGCCGCCGAGATTCGCGGTGAAAAACTGTTTTTT. Its translation: CAAAEIRGEKLFF. The chain combines TRBV19 with TRBJ1-4; D call uncertain. This CDR3 region has 13 residues. From germline, CDR1 is LNHDA and CDR2 SQIVND (reference sequence). Trimming removed 11 bases from V and 7 bases from J, with 17 bases in between.

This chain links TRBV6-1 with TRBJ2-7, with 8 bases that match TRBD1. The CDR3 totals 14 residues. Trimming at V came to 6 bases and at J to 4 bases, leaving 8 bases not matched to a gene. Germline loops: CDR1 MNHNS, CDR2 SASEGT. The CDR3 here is CASRHTTGGYEQYF. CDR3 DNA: TGTGCCAGCAGGCACACAACAGGGGGTTACGAGCAGTACTTC.

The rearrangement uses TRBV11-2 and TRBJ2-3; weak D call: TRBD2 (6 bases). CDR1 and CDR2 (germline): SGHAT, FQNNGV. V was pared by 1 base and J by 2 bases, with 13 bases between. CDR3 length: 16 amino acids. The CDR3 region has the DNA TGTGCCAGCAGCTTAGTGGGGGGACGAGTCACAGATACGCAGTATTTT. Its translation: CASSLVGGRVTDTQYF.

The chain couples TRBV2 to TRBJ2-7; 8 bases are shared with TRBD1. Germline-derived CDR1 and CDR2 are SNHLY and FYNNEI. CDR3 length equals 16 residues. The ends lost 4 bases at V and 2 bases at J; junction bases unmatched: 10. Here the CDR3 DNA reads TGTGCCAGCAGTGTGGGTAGGGACAGGCCCGCCTACGAGCAGTACTTC. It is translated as CASSVGRDRPAYEQYF. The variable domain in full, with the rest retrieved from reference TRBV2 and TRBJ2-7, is EPEVTQTPSHQVTQMGQEVILRCVPISNHLYFYWYRQILGQKVEFLVSFYNNEISEKSEIFDDQFSVERPDGSNFTLKIRSTKLEDSAMYFCASSVGRDRPAYEQYFGPGTRLTVT.

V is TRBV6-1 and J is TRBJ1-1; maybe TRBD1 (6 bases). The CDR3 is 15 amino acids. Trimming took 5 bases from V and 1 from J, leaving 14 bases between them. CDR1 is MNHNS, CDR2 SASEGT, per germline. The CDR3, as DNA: TGTGCCAGCAGTAAACAACAGGGCAGGAACACTGAAGCTTTCTTT. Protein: CASSKQQGRNTEAFF.

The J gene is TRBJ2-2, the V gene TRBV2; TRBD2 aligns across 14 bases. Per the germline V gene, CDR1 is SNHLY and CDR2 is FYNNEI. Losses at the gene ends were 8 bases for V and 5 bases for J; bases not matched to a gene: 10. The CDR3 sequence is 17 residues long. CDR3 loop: CASSGLAGGRRTGELFF. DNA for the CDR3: TGTGCCAGCTCTGGACTAGCGGGGGGTAGAAGGACCGGGGAGCTGTTTTTT.

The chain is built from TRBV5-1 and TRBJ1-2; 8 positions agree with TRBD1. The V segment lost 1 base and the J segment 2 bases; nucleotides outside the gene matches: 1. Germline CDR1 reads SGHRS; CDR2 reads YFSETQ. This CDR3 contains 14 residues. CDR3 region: CASSLRDRNYGYTF. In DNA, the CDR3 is TGCGCCAGCAGCTTGAGGGACAGGAACTATGGCTACACCTTC.